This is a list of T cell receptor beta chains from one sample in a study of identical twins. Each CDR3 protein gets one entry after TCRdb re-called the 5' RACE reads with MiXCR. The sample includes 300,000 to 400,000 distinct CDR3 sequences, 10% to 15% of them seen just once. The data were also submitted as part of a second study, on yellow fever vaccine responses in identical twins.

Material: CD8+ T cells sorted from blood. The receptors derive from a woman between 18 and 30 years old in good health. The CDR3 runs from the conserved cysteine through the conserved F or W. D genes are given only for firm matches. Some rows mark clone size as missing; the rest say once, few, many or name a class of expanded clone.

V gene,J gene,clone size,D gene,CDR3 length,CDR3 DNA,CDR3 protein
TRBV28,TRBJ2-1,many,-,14,TGTGCCAGTTACAGTTTGGGGGTATACAATGAGCAGTTCTTC,CASYSLGVYNEQFF
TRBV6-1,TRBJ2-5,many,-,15,TGTGCCAGCAGTGCCGACACCGCCTTCCAAGAGACCCAGTACTTC,CASSADTAFQETQYF
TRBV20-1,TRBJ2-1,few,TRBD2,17,TGCAGTGCTAGAGGGACCAACGGGAGGGCCTCCCTCAATGAGCAGTTCTTC,CSARGTNGRASLNEQFF
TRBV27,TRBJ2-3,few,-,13,TGTGCCAGCACTTATTCGGGCACAGATACGCAGTATTTT,CASTYSGTDTQYF
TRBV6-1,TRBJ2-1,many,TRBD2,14,TGTGCCAGCAACCCTAGCGGGAGTTACAATGAGCAGTTCTTC,CASNPSGSYNEQFF
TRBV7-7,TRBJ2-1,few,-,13,TGTGCCAGCAGCTCCACACAGGGAAATGAGCAGTTCTTC,CASSSTQGNEQFF
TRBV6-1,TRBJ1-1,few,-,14,TGTGCCAGCAGTGAAGGAATGGGAAGGTATGAAGCTTTCTTT,CASSEGMGRYEAFF
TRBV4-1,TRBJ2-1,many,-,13,TGCGCCAGCAGCCAAGAGTGGGACAATGAGCAGTTCTTC,CASSQEWDNEQFF
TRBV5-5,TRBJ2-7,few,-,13,TGTGCCAGCAGCGGGACGGTAGCCTACGAGCAGTACTTC,CASSGTVAYEQYF
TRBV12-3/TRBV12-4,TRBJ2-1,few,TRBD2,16,TGTGCCAGCAGTTCCGGGACTAGCGGCACCTACAATGAGCAGTTCTTC,CASSSGTSGTYNEQFF
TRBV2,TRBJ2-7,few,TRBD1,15,TGTGCCAGCAGTGAGGGGGAGACAGGGCTCTACGAGCAGTACTTC,CASSEGETGLYEQYF
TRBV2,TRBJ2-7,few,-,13,TGTGCCAGCAGTGACGGGGACTCGTACGAGCAGTACTTC,CASSDGDSYEQYF
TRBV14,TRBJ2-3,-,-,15,TGTGCCAGCAGCCAAAAGACAGGGAGGGCAGATACGCAGTATTTT,CASSQKTGRADTQYF
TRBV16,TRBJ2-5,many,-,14,TGTGCCAGCAGCTTCGAGATAGGGCAAGAGACCCAGTACTTC,CASSFEIGQETQYF
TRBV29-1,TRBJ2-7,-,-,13,TGCAGCGTTGAAACGGACAGCAACTACGAGCAGTACTTC,CSVETDSNYEQYF
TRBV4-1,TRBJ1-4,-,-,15,TGCGCCAGCAGCGCTCATACAGGAGCTAATGAAAAACTGTTTTTT,CASSAHTGANEKLFF
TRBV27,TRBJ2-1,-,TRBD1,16,TGTGCCAGCAGTCCTCGACAGGGGGCGAACTACAATGAGCAGTTCTTC,CASSPRQGANYNEQFF
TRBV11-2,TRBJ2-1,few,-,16,TGTGCCAGCAGCTTAATTGGAGACCTATCCTACAATGAGCAGTTCTTC,CASSLIGDLSYNEQFF
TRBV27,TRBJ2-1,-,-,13,TGTGCCAGCGCCCTACTAGAGTCCAATGAGCAGTTCTTC,CASALLESNEQFF
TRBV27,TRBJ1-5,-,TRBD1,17,TGTGCCAGCAGCCACCTAGGGGACAGGGGTCTGGATCAGCCCCAGCATTTT,CASSHLGDRGLDQPQHF
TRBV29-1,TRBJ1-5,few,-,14,TGCAGCGTTGGCGGGGAGTCGAGCAATCAGCCCCAGCATTTT,CSVGGESSNQPQHF
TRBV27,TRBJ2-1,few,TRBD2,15,TGTGCCAGCAGTATCCCGGGGGGAGAATACGATGAGCAGTTCTTC,CASSIPGGEYDEQFF
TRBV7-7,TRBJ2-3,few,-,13,TGTGCCAGCAGCTTAGGTGCCATCGTCACGCAGTATTTT,CASSLGAIVTQYF
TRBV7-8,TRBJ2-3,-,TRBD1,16,TGTGCCAGCAGCTTATGGGGACAGGGGGTGGCAGATACGCAGTATTTT,CASSLWGQGVADTQYF
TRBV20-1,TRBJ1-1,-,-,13,TGCAGTAGCCTGCGAAGTAATGATCCTGAAGCTTTCTTT,CSSLRSNDPEAFF
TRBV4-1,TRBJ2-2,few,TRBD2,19,TGCGCCAGCAGCCAAGATCCCGGCGGGAGAAAGTTAGCCGGCGGGGAGCTGTTTTTT,CASSQDPGGRKLAGGELFF
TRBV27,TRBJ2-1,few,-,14,TGTGCCAGCAGTTCAAACACAGGGTTCACTGAGCAGTTCTTC,CASSSNTGFTEQFF
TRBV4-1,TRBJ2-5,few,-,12,TGCGCCAGCAGCCAAGATGCGTCTTCCCAGTACTTC,CASSQDASSQYF
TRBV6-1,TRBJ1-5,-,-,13,TGTGCCAGCTCGGCAGGGTCGGGTCAGCCCCAGCATTTT,CASSAGSGQPQHF
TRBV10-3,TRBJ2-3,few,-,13,TGTGCCATCAGCCAGGACTCCGCAGATACGCAGTATTTT,CAISQDSADTQYF
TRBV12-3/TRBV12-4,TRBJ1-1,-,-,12,TGTGCCAGCCGGGGGCCGAACGATGAAGCTTTCTTT,CASRGPNDEAFF
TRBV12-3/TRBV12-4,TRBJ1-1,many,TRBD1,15,TGTGCCAGCAGTATCCCGACAGGGCTAAAGACTGAAGCTTTCTTT,CASSIPTGLKTEAFF
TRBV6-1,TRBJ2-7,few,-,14,TGTGCCAGCAGTGATCGGCAGGGCCACTACGAGCAGTACTTC,CASSDRQGHYEQYF
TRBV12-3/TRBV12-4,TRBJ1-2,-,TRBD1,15,TGTGCCAGCAGAAGGTACAGGGGGCTTAACTATGGCTACACCTTC,CASRRYRGLNYGYTF
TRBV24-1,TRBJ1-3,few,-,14,TGTGCCACCAGTGATTCCGGACAGCGAAACACCATATATTTT,CATSDSGQRNTIYF
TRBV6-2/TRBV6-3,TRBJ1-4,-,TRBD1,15,TGTGCCAGCAGTTACCCCCGGACAGGGAACGAAAAACTGTTTTTT,CASSYPRTGNEKLFF
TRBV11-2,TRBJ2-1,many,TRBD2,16,TGTGCCAGCAGCTTAGAGATAAGCGGGGGCTACAATGAGCAGTTCTTC,CASSLEISGGYNEQFF
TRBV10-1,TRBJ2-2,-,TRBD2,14,TGCGCCAGCAGTCCTAGCGGGACGGGTGGGGAGCTGTTTTTT,CASSPSGTGGELFF
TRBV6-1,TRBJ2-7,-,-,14,TGTGCCAGCAGTGAAGACGGGGACGGGTACGAGCAGTACTTC,CASSEDGDGYEQYF
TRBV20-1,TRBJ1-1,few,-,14,TGCAGTGCTAGAAACATCGGGGTAATCACTGAAGCTTTCTTT,CSARNIGVITEAFF
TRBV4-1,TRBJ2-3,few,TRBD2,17,TGCGCCAGCAGCCAAGACGGACTAGCGGGGGGATGGGATACGCAGTATTTT,CASSQDGLAGGWDTQYF
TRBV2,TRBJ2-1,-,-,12,TGTGCCAGCACAGTCCGTTACAATGAGCAGTTCTTC,CASTVRYNEQFF
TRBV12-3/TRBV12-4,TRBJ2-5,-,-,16,TGTGCCAGTCTCGAAGGAGCGGAGGAAGGGAAAGAGACCCAGTACTTC,CASLEGAEEGKETQYF
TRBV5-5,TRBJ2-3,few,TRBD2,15,TGTGCCAGCAGCTTCATAGGTCGGGAGGACAATACGCAGTATTTT,CASSFIGREDNTQYF
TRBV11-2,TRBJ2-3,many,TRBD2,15,TGTGCCAGCAGCCAGGGACTAGCGGGAGGAGATACGCAGTATTTT,CASSQGLAGGDTQYF
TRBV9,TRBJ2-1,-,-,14,TGTGCCAGCAGCGCAGAGACCGTATACAATGAGCAGTTCTTC,CASSAETVYNEQFF
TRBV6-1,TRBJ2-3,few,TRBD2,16,TGTGCCACAGCCGGGACTAGCGGTGTATTCACAGATACGCAGTATTTT,CATAGTSGVFTDTQYF
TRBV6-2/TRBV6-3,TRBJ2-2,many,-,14,TGTGCCAGCAGACGGGGGACCCACACCGGGGAGCTGTTTTTT,CASRRGTHTGELFF
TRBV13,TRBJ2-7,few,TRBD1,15,TGTGCCAGCAGCTTAGGGGGGACAGGGAATTACGAGCAGTACTTC,CASSLGGTGNYEQYF
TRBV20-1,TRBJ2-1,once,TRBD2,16,TGCAGTGCTAGGACTAGCCCGGCCCTCGAGGATGATGAGCAGTTCTTC,CSARTSPALEDDEQFF
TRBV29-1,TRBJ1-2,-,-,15,TGCAGCGTTGAAGATCCTGGCAGGGCTAACTATGGCTACACCTTC,CSVEDPGRANYGYTF
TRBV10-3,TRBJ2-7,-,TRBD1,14,TGTGCCATCAGTGTAGGGACAGGGGGCTACGAGCAGTACTTC,CAISVGTGGYEQYF
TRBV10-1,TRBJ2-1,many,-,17,TGCGCCAGCAGTGAGTCGGACCCGGCAGGGGCGGCGGATGAGCAGTTCTTC,CASSESDPAGAADEQFF
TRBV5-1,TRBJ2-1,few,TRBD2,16,TGCGCCAGCAGCTGGGGACTAGCGGGGGGCGGGGATGAGCAGTTCTTC,CASSWGLAGGGDEQFF
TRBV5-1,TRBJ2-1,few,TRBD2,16,TGCGCCAGCAGCTGGGGACTAGCGGGGGAATACAATGAGCAGTTCTTC,CASSWGLAGEYNEQFF
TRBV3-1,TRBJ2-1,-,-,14,TGTGCCAGCAGCCAAGAACTGGCTTACAATGAGCAGTTCTTC,CASSQELAYNEQFF
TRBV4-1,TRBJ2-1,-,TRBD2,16,TGCGCCAGCAGCCAAGATACTAGCGGGAGGTATAATGAGCAGTTCTTC,CASSQDTSGRYNEQFF
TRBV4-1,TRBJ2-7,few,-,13,TGCGCCAGCAGCCTGGGGTGGGGCGACGAGCAGTACTTC,CASSLGWGDEQYF
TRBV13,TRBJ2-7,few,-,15,TGTGCCAGCAGCTCCACGGGGGGCGGGAGTTACGAGCAGTACTTC,CASSSTGGGSYEQYF
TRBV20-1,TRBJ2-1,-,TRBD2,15,TGCAGTGCCTTTTCGACTAGCGGGGGGGACCATGAGCAGTTCTTC,CSAFSTSGGDHEQFF